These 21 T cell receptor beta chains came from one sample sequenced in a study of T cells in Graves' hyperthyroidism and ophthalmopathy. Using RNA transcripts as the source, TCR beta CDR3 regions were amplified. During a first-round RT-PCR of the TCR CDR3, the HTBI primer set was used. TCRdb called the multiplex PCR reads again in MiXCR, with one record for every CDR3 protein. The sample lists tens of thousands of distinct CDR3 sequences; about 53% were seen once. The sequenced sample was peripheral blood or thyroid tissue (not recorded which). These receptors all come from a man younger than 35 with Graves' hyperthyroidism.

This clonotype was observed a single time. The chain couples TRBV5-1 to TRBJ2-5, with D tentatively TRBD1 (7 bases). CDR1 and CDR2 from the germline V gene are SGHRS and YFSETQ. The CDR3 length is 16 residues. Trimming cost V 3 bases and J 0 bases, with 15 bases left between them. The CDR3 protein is CASSSKTGRYQETQYF. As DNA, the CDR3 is TGCGCCAGCAGCTCAAAGACAGGGAGGTACCAAGAGACCCAGTACTTC.

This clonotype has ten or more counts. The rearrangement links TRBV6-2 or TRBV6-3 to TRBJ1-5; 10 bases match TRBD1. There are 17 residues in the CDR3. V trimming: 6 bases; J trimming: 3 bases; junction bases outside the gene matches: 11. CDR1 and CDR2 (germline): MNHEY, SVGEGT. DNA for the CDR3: TGTGCCAGCAGCCGTTCGGTCGGGACAGGGGACAATCAGCCCCAGCATTTT. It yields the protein CASSRSVGTGDNQPQHF.

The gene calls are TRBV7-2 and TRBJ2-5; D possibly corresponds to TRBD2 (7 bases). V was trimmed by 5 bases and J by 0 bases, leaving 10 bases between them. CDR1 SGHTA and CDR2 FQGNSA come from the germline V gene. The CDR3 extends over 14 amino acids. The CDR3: CASSLGGHQETQYF. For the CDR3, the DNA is TGTGCCAGCAGCCTCGGGGGGCACCAAGAGACCCAGTACTTC. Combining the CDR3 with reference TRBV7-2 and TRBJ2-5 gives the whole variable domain GAGVSQSPSNKVTEKGKDVELRCDPISGHTALYWYRQSLGQGLEFLIYFQGNSAPDKSGLPSDRFSAERTGGSVSTLTIQRTQQEDSAVYLCASSLGGHQETQYFGPGTRLLVL.

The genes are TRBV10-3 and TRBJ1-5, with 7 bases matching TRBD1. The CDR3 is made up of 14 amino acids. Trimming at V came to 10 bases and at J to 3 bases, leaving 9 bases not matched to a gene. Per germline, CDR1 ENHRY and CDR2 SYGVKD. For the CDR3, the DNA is TGTGCCAGTCGGCGGGACAGTTTCAATCAGCCCCAGCATTTT. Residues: CASRRDSFNQPQHF.

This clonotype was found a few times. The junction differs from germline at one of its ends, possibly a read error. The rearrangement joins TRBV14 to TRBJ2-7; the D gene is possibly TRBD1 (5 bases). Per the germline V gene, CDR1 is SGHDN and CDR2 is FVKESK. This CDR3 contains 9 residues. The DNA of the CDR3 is TGTGCCAGCAGCCGGATACAGGACTTC. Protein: CASSRIQDF. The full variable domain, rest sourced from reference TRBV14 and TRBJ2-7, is EAGVTQFPSHSVIEKGQTVTLRCDPISGHDNLYWYRRVMGKEIKFLLHFVKESKQDESGMPNNRFLAERTGGTYSTLKVQPAELEDSGVYFCASSRIQDFGPGTRLTVT.

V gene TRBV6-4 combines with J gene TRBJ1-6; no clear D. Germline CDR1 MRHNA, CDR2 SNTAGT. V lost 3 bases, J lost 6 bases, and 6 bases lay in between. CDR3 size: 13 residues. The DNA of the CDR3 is TGTGCCAGCAGTGAACGCAGTAATTCACCCCTCCACTTT. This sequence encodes CASSERSNSPLHF.

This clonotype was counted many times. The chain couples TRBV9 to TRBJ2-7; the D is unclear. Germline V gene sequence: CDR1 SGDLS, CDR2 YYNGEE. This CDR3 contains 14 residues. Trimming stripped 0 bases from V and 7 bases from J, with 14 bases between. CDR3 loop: CASSVGPERPEQYF. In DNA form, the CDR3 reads TGTGCCAGCAGCGTAGGACCCGAACGCCCAGAGCAGTACTTC.

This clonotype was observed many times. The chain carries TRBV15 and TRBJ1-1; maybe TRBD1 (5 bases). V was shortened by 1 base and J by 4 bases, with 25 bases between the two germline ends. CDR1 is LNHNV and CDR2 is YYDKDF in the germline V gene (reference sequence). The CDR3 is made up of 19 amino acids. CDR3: CATSRATSGGARRGTEAFF. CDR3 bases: TGTGCCACCAGCAGAGCAACATCTGGGGGAGCTCGTAGGGGCACTGAAGCTTTCTTT.

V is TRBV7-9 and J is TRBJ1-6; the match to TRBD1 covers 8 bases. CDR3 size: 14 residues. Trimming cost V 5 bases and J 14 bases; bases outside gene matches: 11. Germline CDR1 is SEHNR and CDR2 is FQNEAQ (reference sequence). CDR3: CASSMDRVRLALHF. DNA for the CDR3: TGTGCCAGCAGCATGGACAGGGTCAGGTTAGCCCTCCACTTT.

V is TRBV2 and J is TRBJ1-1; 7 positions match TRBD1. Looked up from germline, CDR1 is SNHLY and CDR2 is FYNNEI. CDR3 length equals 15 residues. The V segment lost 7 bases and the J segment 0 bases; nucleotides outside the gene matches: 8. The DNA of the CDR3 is TGTGCCAGCAAGGGGGCGGATCTCATGAACACTGAAGCTTTCTTT. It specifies CASKGADLMNTEAFF.

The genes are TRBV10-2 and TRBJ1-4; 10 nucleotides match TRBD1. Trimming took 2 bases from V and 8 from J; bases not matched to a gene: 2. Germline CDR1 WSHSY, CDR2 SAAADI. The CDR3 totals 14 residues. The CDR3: CASSEGTGVEKLFF. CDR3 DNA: TGCGCCAGCAGTGAGGGGACAGGGGTCGAAAAACTGTTTTTT.

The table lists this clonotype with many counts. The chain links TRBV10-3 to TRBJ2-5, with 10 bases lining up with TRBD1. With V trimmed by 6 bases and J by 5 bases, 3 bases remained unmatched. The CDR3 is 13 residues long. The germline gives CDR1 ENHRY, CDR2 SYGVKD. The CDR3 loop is CAISGTGVETQYF. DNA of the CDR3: TGTGCCATCAGCGGGACAGGGGTGGAGACCCAGTACTTC.

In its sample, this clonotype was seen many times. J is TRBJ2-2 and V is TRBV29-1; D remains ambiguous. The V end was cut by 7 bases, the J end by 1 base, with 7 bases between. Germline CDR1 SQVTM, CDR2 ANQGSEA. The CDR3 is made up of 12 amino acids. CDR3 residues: CSARWNTGELFF. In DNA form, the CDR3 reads TGCAGCGCCCGGTGGAACACCGGGGAGCTGTTTTTT.

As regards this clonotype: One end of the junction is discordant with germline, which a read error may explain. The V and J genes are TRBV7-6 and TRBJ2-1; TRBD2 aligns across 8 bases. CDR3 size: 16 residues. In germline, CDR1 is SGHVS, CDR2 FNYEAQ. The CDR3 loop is CASSLGVAGSYIEQFF. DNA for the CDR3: TGTGCCAGCAGCTTAGGGGTAGCGGGATCATACATTGAGCAGTTCTTC.

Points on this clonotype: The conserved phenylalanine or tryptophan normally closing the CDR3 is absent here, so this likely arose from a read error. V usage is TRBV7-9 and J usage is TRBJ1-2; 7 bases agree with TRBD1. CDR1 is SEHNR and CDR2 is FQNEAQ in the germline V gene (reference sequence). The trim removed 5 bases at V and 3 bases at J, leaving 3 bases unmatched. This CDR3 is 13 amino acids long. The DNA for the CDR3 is TGTGCCAGCAGCCAAGACAGGGACTATGGCTACACCCTC. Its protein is CASSQDRDYGYTL.

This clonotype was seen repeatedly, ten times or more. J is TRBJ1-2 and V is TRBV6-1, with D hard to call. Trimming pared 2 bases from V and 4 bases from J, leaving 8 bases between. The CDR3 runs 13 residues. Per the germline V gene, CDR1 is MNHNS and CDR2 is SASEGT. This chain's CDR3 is CASSESEIYGYTF. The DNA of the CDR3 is TGTGCCAGCAGTGAATCCGAAATCTATGGCTACACCTTC.

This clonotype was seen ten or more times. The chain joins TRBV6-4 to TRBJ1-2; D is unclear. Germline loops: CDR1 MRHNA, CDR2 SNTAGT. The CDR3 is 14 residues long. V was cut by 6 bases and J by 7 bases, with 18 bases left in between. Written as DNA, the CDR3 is TGTGCCAGCAGACCTACAGCCCCCCGCGGTGGCTACACCTTC. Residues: CASRPTAPRGGYTF.

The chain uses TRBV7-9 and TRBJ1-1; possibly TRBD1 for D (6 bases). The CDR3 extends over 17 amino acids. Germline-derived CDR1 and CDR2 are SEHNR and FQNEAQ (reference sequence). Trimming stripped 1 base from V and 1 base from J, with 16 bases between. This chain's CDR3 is CASSLVSRGARNTEAFF. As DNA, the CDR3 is TGTGCCAGCAGCTTAGTGTCCCGGGGGGCGCGGAACACTGAAGCTTTCTTT. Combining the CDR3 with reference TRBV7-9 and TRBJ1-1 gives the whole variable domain DTGVSQNPRHKITKRGQNVTFRCDPISEHNRLYWYRQTLGQGPEFLTYFQNEAQLEKSRLLSDRFSAERPKGSFSTLEIQRTEQGDSAMYLCASSLVSRGARNTEAFFGQGTRLTVV.

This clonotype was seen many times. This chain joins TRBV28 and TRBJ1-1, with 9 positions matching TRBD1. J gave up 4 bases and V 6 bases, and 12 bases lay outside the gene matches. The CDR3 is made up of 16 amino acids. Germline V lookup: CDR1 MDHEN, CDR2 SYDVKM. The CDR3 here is CASSEYRGRGVTEAFF. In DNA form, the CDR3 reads TGTGCCAGCAGCGAGTACAGGGGGCGCGGGGTCACTGAAGCTTTCTTT.

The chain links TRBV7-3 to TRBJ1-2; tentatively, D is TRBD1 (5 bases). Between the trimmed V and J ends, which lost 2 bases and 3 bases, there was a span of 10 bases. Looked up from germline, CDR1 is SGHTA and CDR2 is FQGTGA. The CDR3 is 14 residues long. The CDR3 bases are TGTGCCAGCAGCTTATCCGGGGGGGACTATGGCTACACCTTC. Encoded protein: CASSLSGGDYGYTF.

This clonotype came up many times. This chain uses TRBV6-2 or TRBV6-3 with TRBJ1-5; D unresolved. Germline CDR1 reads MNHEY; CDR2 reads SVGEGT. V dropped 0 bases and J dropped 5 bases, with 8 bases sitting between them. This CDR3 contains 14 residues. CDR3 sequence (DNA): TGTGCCAGCAGTTACTCGAACAGCTATCAGCCCCAGCATTTT. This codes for CASSYSNSYQPQHF.